One and the same sample provided the 32 T cell receptor beta chains below, sequenced in a study of blood T cells in healthy people across ages. With a J-beta primer mix and a sample-barcoded 5' primer, a second PCR ran roughly 6 to 11 cycles. From the 5' RACE reads, TCRdb called clonotypes with MiXCR, one entry per CDR3 protein. The sample includes about 800,000 distinct CDR3 sequences, 46% of them seen just once. Sequencing was carried out using blood. The receptor source for this set is a man older than 75 in good health.

The rearrangement joins TRBV5-1 to TRBJ2-2, with TRBD2 identical over 11 bases. CDR3 length equals 17 residues. J was trimmed by 8 bases and V by 4 bases; bases with no gene match: 13. Per the germline V gene, CDR1 is SGHRS and CDR2 is YFSETQ. CDR3: CASSVDTGTSGFGELFF. The CDR3 region has the DNA TGCGCCAGCAGCGTAGATACCGGGACTAGCGGTTTTGGGGAGCTGTTTTTT.

As to this clonotype: One junction end disagrees with the germline gene, perhaps due to a read error. The chain combines TRBV7-7 with TRBJ2-3; D possibly corresponds to TRBD1 (6 bases). The CDR3 contains 14 residues. Germline V lookup: CDR1 SSHAT, CDR2 FNYEAQ (reference sequence). CDR3 amino acids: CASSLDRQADTQYF. The CDR3 DNA reads TGTGCTAGCAGCTTAGACAGGCAAGCGGATACGCAGTATTTT.

The V gene is TRBV30, the J gene TRBJ2-1, with D perhaps matching TRBD2 (6 bases). The V end lost 0 bases, the J end lost 10 bases, and 13 bases lay between the germline ends. CDR1 is GTSNPN, CDR2 SVGIG, per germline (reference sequence). The CDR3 sequence is 13 residues long. CDR3 region: CAWSVERVGEQFF. The CDR3 coding sequence is TGTGCCTGGAGTGTGGAGCGGGTGGGGGAGCAGTTCTTC.

The gene calls are TRBV12-3 or TRBV12-4 and TRBJ1-2, with a weak D call TRBD1 (6 bases). The CDR3 extends over 15 amino acids. Between the trimmed V and J ends, which lost 2 bases and 1 base, there was a span of 11 bases. CDR3 sequence (DNA): TGTGCCAGCAGTTTATTGGGGACACTTAACTATGGCTACACCTTC. It codes for CASSLLGTLNYGYTF.

The chain carries TRBV14 and TRBJ1-2; D call uncertain. The CDR3 is 11 residues long. Germline CDR1 and CDR2: SGHDN and FVKESK. Trimming left V 0 bases short and J 6 bases short, with 2 bases between. The CDR3 nucleotides are TGTGCCAGCAGCCAAGACCATGGCTACACCTTC. Amino acids: CASSQDHGYTF.

The chain recombines TRBV29-1 with TRBJ2-6; tentative D call: TRBD2 (6 bases). Trimming pared 0 bases from V and 0 bases from J, leaving 18 bases between. CDR1 and CDR2 (germline): SQVTM, ANQGSEA. The CDR3 has 19 residues. In nucleotides, the CDR3 is TGCAGCGTTGAAGATCGAGGGTTACGGGGGAACTCTGGGGCCAACGTCCTGACTTTC. Translation: CSVEDRGLRGNSGANVLTF.

This chain joins TRBV20-1 and TRBJ1-1; D is possibly TRBD1 (5 bases). The length of the CDR3 is 14 residues. Germline assignment: CDR1 DFQATT and CDR2 SNEGSKA (reference sequence). Trimming left V 3 bases short and J 3 bases short, with 14 bases between. The CDR3 DNA follows: TGCAGTGCTAGTAAGCCAGGGTCGGACACTGAAGCTTTCTTT. Protein product: CSASKPGSDTEAFF.

The rearrangement uses TRBV7-2 and TRBJ2-7, with 9 bases that match TRBD2. With 5 bases clipped from V and 4 bases from J, the junction kept 9 bases outside the gene matches. The CDR3 is 15 amino acids. Looked up from germline, CDR1 is SGHTA and CDR2 is FQGNSA. CDR3 DNA sequence: TGTGCCAGCAGCCGGGTAGCGGGAGAGATTTACGAGCAGTACTTC. Residues: CASSRVAGEIYEQYF.

The chain has TRBV19 and TRBJ2-2, with a weak D call TRBD2 (6 bases). This CDR3 spans 16 amino acids. The V and J ends lost 3 bases and 0 bases respectively, with 11 bases between them. The germline CDR1 and CDR2 sequences are LNHDA and SQIVND (reference sequence). The DNA of the CDR3 is TGTGCCAGTAGTATTTACGGGGGAACGAACACCGGGGAGCTGTTTTTT. Translated, it gives CASSIYGGTNTGELFF.

The chain has TRBV7-8 and TRBJ1-2; no reliable D call. Deletions cut 6 bases from V and 1 base from J, with 12 bases between. Germline V gene lookup returns CDR1 SGHVS and CDR2 FQNEAQ. The CDR3 consists of 14 residues. CDR3 amino acids: CASSPGEDNYGYTF. DNA of the CDR3: TGTGCCAGCAGTCCCGGTGAAGATAACTATGGCTACACCTTC.

V gene TRBV12-3 or TRBV12-4 combines with J gene TRBJ2-1; 10 positions match TRBD2. The junction had 6 bases not matched to a gene; V was cut back by 6 bases and J by 4 bases. The CDR3 runs 15 residues. The DNA for the CDR3 is TGTGCCAGCAGGCAAGCTAGCGGGGGTTACAATGAGCAGTTCTTC. Protein product: CASRQASGGYNEQFF.

The rearrangement uses TRBV20-1 and TRBJ2-3; 10 bases fit TRBD2. The CDR3 has 15 amino acids. The V and J ends lost 0 bases and 2 bases, in that order; junction bases with no gene match: 2. Germline CDR1 DFQATT, CDR2 SNEGSKA (reference sequence). The DNA of the CDR3 is TGCAGTGCTAGAGAAACTAGCGGGATCACAGATACGCAGTATTTT. It is translated as CSARETSGITDTQYF.

The chain is built from TRBV3-1 and TRBJ1-2; no definite D call. Per germline, CDR1 LGHDT and CDR2 YNNKEL (reference sequence). The CDR3 is 13 residues long. The germline V and J ends were trimmed by 4 bases and 4 bases, with 10 bases remaining between them. CDR3 DNA: TGTGCCAGCAGCCCTCGGGATACCTATGGCTACACCTTC. Amino acids: CASSPRDTYGYTF.

The gene calls are TRBV4-2 and TRBJ2-4; D is possibly TRBD1 or TRBD2 (6 bases each). The germline V and J ends were trimmed by 0 bases and 8 bases, with 14 bases remaining between them. CDR1 and CDR2 from the germline V gene are LGHNA and YNFKEQ. This CDR3 region has 15 residues. Here the CDR3 DNA reads TGTGCCAGCAGCCAAGAGGCCGGGGGCGGAGACATTCAGTACTTC. Residues: CASSQEAGGGDIQYF.

Only a few counts were recorded for this clonotype. CDR3 nucleotides: TGTGCCAGCAGTTTTGGGTCAGGGGGCAGTGAGCAGTACTTC. As protein: CASSFGSGGSEQYF. The chain uses TRBV12-3 or TRBV12-4 and TRBJ2-1; TRBD1 agrees at 8 bases. Near its end, the DNA agrees better with TRBJ2-7, so the J call may be wrong. The CDR3 totals 14 residues.

This clonotype turned up a few times. CDR3 coding DNA: TGTGCCAGCAGCGCCGGGACATGGTCCTACGAGCAGTACTTC. This sequence encodes CASSAGTWSYEQYF. The rearrangement joins TRBV25-1 to TRBJ2-7; possible D gene TRBD1, 6 bases. Germline lookup yields CDR1 MGHDK and CDR2 SYGVNS. The CDR3 is 14 residues long. V lost 6 bases and J 1 base, leaving 13 bases between the germline ends.

This clonotype has a handful of counts. The chain couples TRBV6-2 or TRBV6-3 to TRBJ2-1; 8 bases match TRBD2. V lost 6 bases and J lost 7; bases outside the gene matches: 5. Germline values: CDR1 MNHEY, CDR2 SVGEGT. The CDR3 contains 13 residues. CDR3 nucleotide sequence: TGTGCCAGCAGCCCAGCGGGAGAGAATGAGCAGTTCTTC. Its translation is CASSPAGENEQFF.

The sample holds a few counts of this clonotype. The CDR3 loop is CASSLRGLAGGNHYNEQFF. For the CDR3, the DNA is TGTGCCAGCAGCTTACGCGGCCTAGCGGGAGGCAATCATTACAATGAGCAGTTCTTC. The V and J genes are TRBV7-9 and TRBJ2-1, with 11 bases matching TRBD2. V lost 2 bases and J lost 4; bases outside the gene matches: 13. This CDR3 has 19 amino acids. CDR1 is SEHNR and CDR2 is FQNEAQ in the germline V gene (reference sequence).

On this clonotype itself: The junction shows a germline mismatch at one end, possibly a read error. The chain recombines TRBV25-1 with TRBJ2-3; D might be TRBD1 or TRBD2, each matching 6 bases. This CDR3 is built from 13 residues. CDR1 and CDR2 from the germline V gene are MGHDK and SYGVNS. The CDR3 DNA sequence: TGTGCCAGCAGTACGGGGGCCCCAGATACACAGTATTTT. Translated: CASSTGAPDTQYF.

V usage is TRBV6-2 or TRBV6-3 and J usage is TRBJ2-5, with 7 positions matching TRBD1. The V segment lost 6 bases and the J segment 2 bases; nucleotides outside the gene matches: 15. The CDR3 has 17 amino acids. CDR1 and CDR2 (germline): MNHEY, SVGEGT. The chain's CDR3 is CASRSPPGTVDQETQYF. DNA for the CDR3: TGTGCCAGCAGAAGTCCTCCGGGGACAGTAGATCAAGAGACCCAGTACTTC.

Comments on this clonotype: This CDR3 fails to terminate in the conserved phenylalanine or tryptophan, so it likely reflects a read error. The limits of the CDR3 on the DNA are not certain, so only TCRdb's listed CDR3 is given. The V gene is TRBV21-1, the J gene TRBJ1-1. TRBV21-1 is tagged as a pseudogene. A total of 10 residues make up the CDR3, ends included. The CDR3 protein is CGRSCTEAFL.

V and J are TRBV5-4 and TRBJ2-3; 12 bases agree with TRBD2. In germline, CDR1 is SGHNT, CDR2 YYREEE (reference sequence). J lost 0 bases, V lost 5 bases, and 4 bases had no gene match. CDR3 length: 16 amino acids. The CDR3 is CASRRTSGASTDTQYF. CDR3 bases: TGTGCCAGCAGGCGGACTAGCGGGGCTAGCACAGATACGCAGTATTTT.

This clonotype has at least ten counts. The chain employs TRBV12-3 or TRBV12-4 and TRBJ2-7; 12 positions match TRBD2. Unmatched junction bases numbered 3, after V lost 6 bases and J lost 6 bases. The CDR3 has 13 residues. This CDR3 reads CASRTSGSSEQYF. The DNA for the CDR3 is TGTGCCAGCAGGACTAGCGGGAGCTCCGAGCAGTACTTC.

The chain is built from TRBV27 and TRBJ2-7; tentatively, D is TRBD1 (6 bases). Germline lookup yields CDR1 MNHEY and CDR2 SMNVEV (reference sequence). The CDR3 runs to 14 residues. V dropped 3 bases and J dropped 5 bases, with 14 bases sitting between them. The CDR3 spells CASSFGTGHNEQYF. CDR3 DNA: TGTGCCAGCAGTTTTGGTACAGGGCACAACGAGCAGTACTTC.

The genes are TRBV15 and TRBJ1-1; 12 bases are a match to TRBD1. Germline V CDR1 and CDR2: LNHNV, YYDKDF (reference sequence). Trimming took 4 bases from V and 6 from J; bases not matched to a gene: 6. This CDR3 comprises 15 residues. The CDR3, as DNA: TGTGCCACCAGCACCGCCGGGACAGGGGGCTCTGAAGCTTTCTTT. Encoded protein: CATSTAGTGGSEAFF.

The chain couples TRBV12-3 or TRBV12-4 to TRBJ1-3, with no clear D. The ends were cut back, 3 bases at V and 2 bases at J, with 8 bases in the middle. The CDR3 runs 14 residues. The CDR3 loop is CASSLQGTGNTIYF. The CDR3 nucleotides read TGTGCCAGCAGTTTGCAAGGGACTGGAAACACCATATATTTT.

This chain links TRBV12-3 or TRBV12-4 with TRBJ2-3; D may be TRBD1 (5 bases). The CDR3 is 14 amino acids. Trimming removed 6 bases from V and 4 bases from J, with 14 bases in between. The CDR3 sequence is CASRLGVGPDTQYF. The DNA of the CDR3 is TGTGCCAGCAGGCTAGGGGTAGGGCCAGATACGCAGTATTTT.

The chain couples TRBV27 to TRBJ2-4; D might be TRBD2 (6 bases). From germline, CDR1 is MNHEY and CDR2 SMNVEV (reference sequence). This CDR3 spans 17 amino acids. V lost 5 bases and J lost 3, with 20 bases in between. The CDR3, as DNA: TGTGCCAGCAGTCATGAGATGGACCCAGCGGGCAAAAACATTCAGTACTTC. Translating it yields CASSHEMDPAGKNIQYF.

The V gene is TRBV11-3, the J gene TRBJ2-1; no clear D. V lost 1 base, J lost 5 bases, and 9 bases lay in between. Germline V CDR1 and CDR2: SGHNT, YENEEA. The length of the CDR3 is 14 residues. The CDR3 DNA sequence: TGTGCCAGCAGCTTAGGTGGCAGCCACAATGAGCAGTTCTTC. Amino acids: CASSLGGSHNEQFF.

This clonotype turned up a few times. The chain links TRBV6-5 to TRBJ2-1; 9 bases map to TRBD1. Trimming cost V 6 bases and J 8 bases; bases outside gene matches: 5. This CDR3 contains 13 residues. Germline values: CDR1 MNHEY, CDR2 SVGAGI. The CDR3 loop is CASSRDRVDEQFF. The CDR3 region has the DNA TGTGCCAGCAGCCGGGACAGGGTGGATGAGCAGTTCTTC.

In this sample, this clonotype turned up a few times. The V gene is TRBV3-1, the J gene TRBJ2-2; 11 positions agree with TRBD2. The CDR3 spans 19 residues. V lost 3 bases and J lost 6; bases outside the gene matches: 15. The V gene's germline CDR1 is LGHDT and CDR2 YNNKEL (reference sequence). The CDR3 protein is CASSHLIRLAGGDSGELFF. In nucleotides, the CDR3 is TGTGCCAGCAGCCATCTCATTCGCCTAGCGGGAGGTGATTCCGGGGAGCTGTTTTTT.

V gene TRBV5-1 combines with J gene TRBJ2-5; D not resolved. V shed 2 bases and J shed 5 bases, with 13 bases lying between them. The CDR3 loop spans 14 amino acids. The germline V gene has CDR1 SGHRS and CDR2 YFSETQ. For the CDR3, the DNA is TGCGCCAGCAGCTTACCCGCGTTTGAGGAGACCCAGTACTTC. Translated: CASSLPAFEETQYF.